This TCR beta chain was obtained from a study of CD8 T cells in Susac syndrome. TCR beta sequencing covered blood CD8+ and CD4+ T cells. Controls were healthy donors chosen to match patients in age and sex. Random-hexamer reverse transcription was applied to roughly 0.5 to 1 ug RNA. Coverage of TCR beta CDR3 amplification by immunoSEQ multiplex PCR extended to 54 Vbeta and 13 Jbeta. TCRdb recomputed calls from the immunoSEQ multiplex PCR reads with MiXCR, one row per CDR3 protein. The profile covers more than 130,000 distinct CDR3 sequences, with 94% appearing a single time and approximately 0.3% taken by the ten largest. The CDR3 spans 13 residues. Germline assignment: CDR1 DFQATT and CDR2 SNEGSKA (reference sequence). V gave up 4 bases and J gave up 5 bases, with 14 bases separating them.

V usage is TRBV20-1 and J usage is TRBJ2-5; unclear D gene. The sequence came from a human donor in good health. The sequenced sample was CD8+ T cells from PBMCs. DNA of the CDR3: TGCAGTGCTACCCCGGTAGGGAAGGAGACCCAGTACTTC. Its protein is CSATPVGKETQYF.